This is a list of T cell receptor beta chains from one sample in a study of T cell changes during pregnancy in multiple sclerosis. Generated by immunoSEQ multiplex PCR, the TCRdb table keeps only in-frame clones and is missing some. The data contain about 93,000 clones, around 92% of them singletons. Sequences were derived from peripheral blood, sampled after pregnancy. The receptors shown here come from a female donor with multiple sclerosis, enrolled in a pregnancy study. The conserved cysteine and the conserved F or W are not part of the CDR3 here. A D gene is named only where the DNA matches it firmly. Not every row has a clone size; where given, it reads once, few, many or a size class.

>.|.|TRBV30|TRBJ1-2
AWAQGSNYGYT
>.|TRBD1|TRBV5-5|TRBJ1-2
ASSFETDRAYYGYT
>.|TRBD2|TRBV7-9|TRBJ2-7
ASSLSLAGGNEQY
>.|TRBD1|TRBV7-9|TRBJ1-6
ASSFPGQESSYNSPLH
>.|TRBD2|TRBV11-2|TRBJ2-1
ASSFGLAGGLQF
>once|TRBD1|TRBV12-5|TRBJ2-1
ASGLVNRGWEQF
>few|.|TRBV4-2|TRBJ1-3
ASSLSSSSGNTIY
>.|.|TRBV5-1|TRBJ1-3
ASSLGGVGNTIY
>.|TRBD1|TRBV7-9|TRBJ2-3
ASVPWQGAADTQY
>.|TRBD1|TRBV11-2|TRBJ1-2
ASSLEGQGWHGYT
>.|TRBD1|TRBV5-1|TRBJ1-1
ASSEGQGAGEAF
>.|TRBD1|TRBV18|TRBJ1-1
ASSRRQGAGTEAF
>.|TRBD1|TRBV5-1|TRBJ2-7
ASSPTLAEDRSRSYEQY
>.|TRBD1|TRBV5-1|TRBJ2-3
ASSFTGADTQY
>.|TRBD1|TRBV19|TRBJ1-2
ASRTGQGLYGYT